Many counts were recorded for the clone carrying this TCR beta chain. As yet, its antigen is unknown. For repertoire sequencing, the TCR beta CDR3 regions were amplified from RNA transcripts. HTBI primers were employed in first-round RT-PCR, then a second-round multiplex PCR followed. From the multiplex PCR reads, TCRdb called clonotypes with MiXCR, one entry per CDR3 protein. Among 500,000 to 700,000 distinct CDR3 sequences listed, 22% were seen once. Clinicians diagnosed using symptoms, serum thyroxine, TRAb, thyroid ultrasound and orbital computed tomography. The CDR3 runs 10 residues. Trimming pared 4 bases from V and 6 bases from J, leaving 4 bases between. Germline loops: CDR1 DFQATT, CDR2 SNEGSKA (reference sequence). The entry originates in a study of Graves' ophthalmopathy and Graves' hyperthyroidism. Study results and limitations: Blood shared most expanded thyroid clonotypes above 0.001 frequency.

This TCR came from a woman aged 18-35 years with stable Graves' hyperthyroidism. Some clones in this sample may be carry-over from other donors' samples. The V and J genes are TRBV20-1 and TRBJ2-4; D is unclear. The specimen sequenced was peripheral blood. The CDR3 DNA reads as TGCAGTGCTAAACTAAACATTCAGTACTTC. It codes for CSAKLNIQYF.